This entry lists 16 T cell receptor beta chains sequenced from one sample in a study of OX40 agonist ivuxolimab in advanced cancers. Assay used: immunoSEQ multiplex PCR; TCRdb lists only in-frame clones, some missing. The table lists 55,000 to 75,000 clones, about 93% of them singletons. The material sequenced was CD4+ or CD8+ T cells sorted from blood, taken in a trial of the OX40 agonist ivuxolimab. The receptors come from an adult with an advanced solid tumor such as melanoma, head and neck, liver or kidney cancer.

The V and J genes are TRBV28 and TRBJ2-1, with TRBD2 matching 10 bases. J was trimmed by 6 bases and V by 5 bases; bases with no gene match: 4. The CDR3 extends over 14 amino acids. The germline gives CDR1 MDHEN, CDR2 SYDVKM. CDR3 sequence (DNA): TGTGCCAGCAGTCAACTAGCGGGAACCAATGAGCAGTTCTTC. Its protein product is CASSQLAGTNEQFF.

This CDR3 reads CASSSRWANTEAFF. CDR3 nucleotides: TGTGCCAGCAGTTCTCGCTGGGCAAACACTGAAGCTTTCTTT. The chain recombines TRBV28 with TRBJ1-1; D remains ambiguous. The V gene lost 4 bases and the J gene lost 2 bases, with 11 bases spanning the gap. Germline V gene sequence: CDR1 MDHEN, CDR2 SYDVKM. The CDR3 is made up of 14 amino acids.

The chain joins TRBV19 to TRBJ2-1; D gene uncertain. This CDR3 is 13 amino acids long. CDR1 LNHDA and CDR2 SQIVND come from the germline V gene (reference sequence). With 2 bases removed from V and 5 bases from J, the gap between germline ends came to 7 bases. The CDR3 nucleotides read TGTGCCAGTAGTATATCAATCAACAATGAGCAGTTCTTC. This codes for CASSISINNEQFF.

This clone was counted once. The rearrangement joins TRBV6-4 to TRBJ2-1; TRBD2 agrees at 15 bases. J was trimmed by 0 bases and V by 2 bases; bases with no gene match: 5. The CDR3 loop spans 19 amino acids. The germline CDR1 and CDR2 sequences are MRHNA and SNTAGT. CDR3 sequence: CASSDQGLAGGSSYNEQFF. CDR3 bases: TGTGCCAGCAGTGACCAAGGACTAGCGGGAGGGAGCTCCTACAATGAGCAGTTCTTC.

The CDR3 DNA sequence: TGTGCCAGCAGTTTCCCAGGGGGCTCGAGAAACACCATATATTTT. Residues: CASSFPGGSRNTIYF. The chain uses TRBV28 and TRBJ1-3; TRBD1 agrees at 8 bases. Trimming removed 3 bases from V and 5 bases from J; junction bases left unmatched: 6. Germline-derived CDR1 and CDR2 are MDHEN and SYDVKM. This CDR3 contains 15 residues. The entire variable domain, with the rest obtained from reference TRBV28 and TRBJ1-3, is as follows: DVKVTQSSRYLVKRTGEKVFLECVQDMDHENMFWYRQDPGLGLRLIYFSYDVKMKEKGDIPEGYSVSREKKERFSLILESASTNQTSMYLCASSFPGGSRNTIYFGEGSWLTVV.

This clone came up once. It may be a read error: a sequence one base away is much more abundant. This chain joins TRBV13 and TRBJ2-3; tentatively, D is TRBD2 (6 bases). The CDR3 covers 16 residues. Germline CDR1 is PRHDT and CDR2 is FYEKMQ (reference sequence). Trimming shortened V by 5 bases and J by 3 bases, and 18 bases separated the two germline ends. The CDR3 DNA reads as TGTGCCAGCAGCCTCGGACTAACGGGATGGACAGATACGCAGTATTTT. Its protein is CASSLGLTGWTDTQYF. The variable domain in full, completed from reference TRBV13 and TRBJ2-3, reads AAGVIQSPRHLIKEKRETATLKCYPIPRHDTVYWYQQGPGQDPQFLISFYEKMQSDKGSIPDRFSAQQFSDYHSELNMSSLELGDSALYFCASSLGLTGWTDTQYFGPGTRLTVL.

The rearrangement joins TRBV6-5 to TRBJ2-7; 9 nucleotides match TRBD1. Germline CDR1 reads MNHEY; CDR2 reads SVGAGI. The CDR3 loop spans 15 amino acids. V lost 4 bases, J lost 4 bases, and 8 bases stayed unmatched. The CDR3, as DNA: TGTGCCAGCAGTTCCCCGGGACAGGGATCTTACGAGCAGTACTTC. The encoded protein is CASSSPGQGSYEQYF.

The chain links TRBV7-9 to TRBJ2-7, with 7 bases aligning to TRBD2. From germline, CDR1 is SEHNR and CDR2 FQNEAQ (reference sequence). J lost 4 bases, V lost 5 bases, and 14 bases had no gene match. This CDR3 contains 16 residues. CDR3 bases: TGTGCCAGCAGCCCGTCGGGGAGGGGCCCTTCGTACGAGCAGTACTTC. This translates into CASSPSGRGPSYEQYF.

The J gene is TRBJ2-5, the V gene TRBV7-8; D could derive from TRBD1 or TRBD2 (5 bases each). V lost 1 base and J 5 bases, leaving 14 bases between the germline ends. Germline V gene data show CDR1 as SGHVS and CDR2 as FQNEAQ. The CDR3 has 15 amino acids. CDR3 residues: CASSLEGESGETQYF. Here the CDR3 DNA reads TGTGCCAGCAGCTTAGAAGGGGAGTCCGGGGAGACCCAGTACTTC.

The chain combines TRBV7-6 with TRBJ1-1; D not resolved. This CDR3 has 15 amino acids. The germline V gene has CDR1 SGHVS and CDR2 FNYEAQ. Deletions cut 2 bases from V and 0 bases from J, with 10 bases between. As DNA, the CDR3 is TGTGCCAGCAGCTTATCCAGGACCCTGAACACTGAAGCTTTCTTT. This gives the protein CASSLSRTLNTEAFF.

The chain links TRBV13 to TRBJ2-7, with a tentative D call TRBD1 (6 bases). Looked up from germline, CDR1 is PRHDT and CDR2 is FYEKMQ (reference sequence). The CDR3 has 14 amino acids. Trimming stripped 2 bases from V and 6 bases from J, with 14 bases between. The CDR3 loop is CASSLRDTSPEQYF. For the CDR3, the DNA is TGTGCCAGCAGCTTAAGGGACACCTCTCCCGAGCAGTACTTC.

The chain uses TRBV9 and TRBJ2-7, with D possibly being TRBD1 or TRBD2 (5 bases each). CDR3 length equals 14 residues. Germline V gives CDR1 SGDLS, CDR2 YYNGEE. The V and J ends lost 3 bases and 3 bases respectively, with 13 bases between them. CDR3 DNA sequence: TGTGCCAGCAGCGCTGGCCGGGACCACTACGAGCAGTACTTC. Protein product: CASSAGRDHYEQYF.

The chain couples TRBV9 to TRBJ1-2, with TRBD1 as a possible D gene (6 bases). Trimming stripped 0 bases from V and 8 bases from J, with 17 bases between. This CDR3 spans 15 amino acids. The V gene's germline CDR1 is SGDLS and CDR2 YYNGEE. CDR3 sequence: CASSVDGGPIFGYTF. Here the CDR3 DNA reads TGTGCCAGCAGCGTAGATGGGGGCCCTATTTTCGGCTACACCTTC.

Regarding this clone: Different DNA sequences within this sample yield the same CDR3. V usage is TRBV4-1 and J usage is TRBJ2-7; D remains unclear. The CDR3 consists of 13 residues. Germline V gene lookup returns CDR1 MGHRA and CDR2 YSYEKL. Trimming stripped 1 base from V and 3 bases from J, with 7 bases between. CDR3 DNA sequence: TGCGCCAGCAGCCAAGGGAAGGGCTACGAGCAGTACTTC. Its protein is CASSQGKGYEQYF.

This clone has just one count. The rearrangement joins TRBV7-9 to TRBJ2-7; no clear D. Germline CDR1 and CDR2: SEHNR and FQNEAQ (reference sequence). The CDR3 totals 11 residues. V lost 3 bases and J lost 0, with 0 bases in between. The CDR3 spells CASSFSYEQYF. The CDR3, as DNA: TGTGCCAGCAGCTTCTCCTACGAGCAGTACTTC. Combining the CDR3 with reference TRBV7-9 and TRBJ2-7 gives the whole variable domain DTGVSQNPRHKITKRGQNVTFRCDPISEHNRLYWYRQTLGQGPEFLTYFQNEAQLEKSRLLSDRFSAERPKGSFSTLEIQRTEQGDSAMYLCASSFSYEQYFGPGTRLTVT.

This chain links TRBV6-1 with TRBJ2-7; D call uncertain. Trimming removed 8 bases at V and 3 bases at J, with 11 bases between. Looked up from germline, CDR1 is MNHNS and CDR2 is SASEGT. This CDR3 has 12 amino acids. DNA for the CDR3: TGTGCCAGCCGGAACCTAAACTACGAGCAGTACTTC. Translated, it gives CASRNLNYEQYF.